This TCR beta chain was profiled in a study of glioma-infiltrating T cells. Amplification of TCR alpha and beta CDR3 regions from RNA used iRepertoire nested multiplex PCR. TCRdb re-derived calls from the multiplex PCR reads in MiXCR, one entry per CDR3 protein. The sample lists about 89,000 distinct CDR3 sequences; under 30% were seen once. This clonotype was counted between two and nine times. V gave up 3 bases and J gave up 7 bases; unmatched junction bases: 8. The length of the CDR3 is 17 residues. Per germline, CDR1 KGHSH and CDR2 LQKENI. The receptor was derived from a human donor with low-grade glioma or glioblastoma, undergoing nonglioma brain surgery, or in good health (not recorded which). Sequenced input: glioma tissue, nonneoplastic brain tissue, or PBMCs (not recorded which). The chain employs TRBV18 and TRBJ2-1, with 14 bases aligning to TRBD2. DNA of the CDR3: TGTGCCAGCTCACCTACTGGGACTAGCGGGAGTAAGAATGAGCAGTTCTTC. Protein product: CASSPTGTSGSKNEQFF.